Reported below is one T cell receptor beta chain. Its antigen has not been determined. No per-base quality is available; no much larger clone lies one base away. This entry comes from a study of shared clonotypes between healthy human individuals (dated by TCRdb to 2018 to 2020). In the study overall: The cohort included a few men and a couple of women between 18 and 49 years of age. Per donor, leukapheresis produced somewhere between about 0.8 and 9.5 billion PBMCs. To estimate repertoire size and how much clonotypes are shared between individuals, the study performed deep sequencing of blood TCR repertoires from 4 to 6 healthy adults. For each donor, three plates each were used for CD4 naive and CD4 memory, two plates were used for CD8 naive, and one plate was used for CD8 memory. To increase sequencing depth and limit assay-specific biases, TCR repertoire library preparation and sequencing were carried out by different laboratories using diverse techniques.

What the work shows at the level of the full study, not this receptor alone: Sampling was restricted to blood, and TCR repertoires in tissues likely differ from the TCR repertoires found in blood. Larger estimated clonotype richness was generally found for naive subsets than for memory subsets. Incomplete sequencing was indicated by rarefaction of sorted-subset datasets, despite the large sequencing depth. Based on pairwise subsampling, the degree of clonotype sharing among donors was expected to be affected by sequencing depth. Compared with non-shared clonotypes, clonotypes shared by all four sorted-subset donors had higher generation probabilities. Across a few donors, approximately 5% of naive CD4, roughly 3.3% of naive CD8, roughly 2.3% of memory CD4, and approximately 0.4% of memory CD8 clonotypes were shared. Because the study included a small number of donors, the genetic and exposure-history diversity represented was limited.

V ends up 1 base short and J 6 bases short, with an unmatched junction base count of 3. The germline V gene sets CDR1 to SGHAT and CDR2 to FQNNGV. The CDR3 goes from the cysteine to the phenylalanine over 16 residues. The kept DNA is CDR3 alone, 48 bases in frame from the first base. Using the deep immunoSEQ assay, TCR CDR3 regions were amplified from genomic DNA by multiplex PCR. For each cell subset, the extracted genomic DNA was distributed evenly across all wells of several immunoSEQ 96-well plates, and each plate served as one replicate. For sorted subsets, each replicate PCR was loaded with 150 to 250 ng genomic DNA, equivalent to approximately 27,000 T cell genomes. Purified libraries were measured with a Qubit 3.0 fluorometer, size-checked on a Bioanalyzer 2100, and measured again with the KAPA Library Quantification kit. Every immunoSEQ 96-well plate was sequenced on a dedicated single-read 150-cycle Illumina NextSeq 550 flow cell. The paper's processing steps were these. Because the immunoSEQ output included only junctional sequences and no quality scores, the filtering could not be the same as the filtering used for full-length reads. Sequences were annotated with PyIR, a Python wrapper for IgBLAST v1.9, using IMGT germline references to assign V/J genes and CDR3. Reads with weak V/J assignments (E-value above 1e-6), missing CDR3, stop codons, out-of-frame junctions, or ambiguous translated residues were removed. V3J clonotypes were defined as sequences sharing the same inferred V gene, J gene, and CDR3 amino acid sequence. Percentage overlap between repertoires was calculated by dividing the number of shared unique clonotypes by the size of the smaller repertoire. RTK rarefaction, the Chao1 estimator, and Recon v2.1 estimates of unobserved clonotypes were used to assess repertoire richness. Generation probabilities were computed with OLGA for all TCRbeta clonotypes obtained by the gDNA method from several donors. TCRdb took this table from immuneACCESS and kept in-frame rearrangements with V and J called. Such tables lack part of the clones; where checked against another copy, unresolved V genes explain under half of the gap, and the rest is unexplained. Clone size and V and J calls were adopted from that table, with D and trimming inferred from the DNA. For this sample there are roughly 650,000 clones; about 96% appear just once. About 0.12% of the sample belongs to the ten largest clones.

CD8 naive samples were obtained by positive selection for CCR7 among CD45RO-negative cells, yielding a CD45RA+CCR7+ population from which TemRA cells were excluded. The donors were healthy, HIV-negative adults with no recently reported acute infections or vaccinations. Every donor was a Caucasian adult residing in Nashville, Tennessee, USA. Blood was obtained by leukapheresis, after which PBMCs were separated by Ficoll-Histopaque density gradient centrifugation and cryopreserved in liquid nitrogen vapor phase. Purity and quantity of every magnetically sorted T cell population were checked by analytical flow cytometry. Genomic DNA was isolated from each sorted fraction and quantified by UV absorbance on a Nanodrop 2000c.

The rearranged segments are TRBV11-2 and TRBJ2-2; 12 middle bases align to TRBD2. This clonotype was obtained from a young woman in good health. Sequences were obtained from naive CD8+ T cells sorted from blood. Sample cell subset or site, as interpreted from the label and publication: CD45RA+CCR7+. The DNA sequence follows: TGTGCCAGCAGCTTAGTGGGGACTAGCGGGTCCGGGGAGCTGTTTTTT. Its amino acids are CASSLVGTSGSGELFF.